Here is one T cell receptor (beta chain) with its context. This record belongs to a study of blood T cell repertoires in COVID-19. Study overall: PBMCs, B-cell-depleted T cells, or T cells were the source of the cDNA or gDNA that made up the material.

Here immunoSEQ multiplex PCR was the method, and the copy in TCRdb shows in-frame clones only, minus some. Counted here are 250,000 to 300,000 clones, about 86% occurring once; the ten biggest clones make up over 9.5%. CDR1 is LGHDT and CDR2 is YNNKEL in the germline V gene (reference sequence). Trimming removed 8 bases from V and 2 bases from J, with 15 bases in between. This CDR3 has 14 amino acids. The specimen sequenced was peripheral blood. The V and J genes are TRBV3-1 (or the pseudogene TRBV3-2) and TRBJ1-1, with D perhaps TRBD1 (6 bases). This TCR was recovered from a woman aged 30 to 39 with COVID-19, enrolled during active disease. The CDR3 region is CASSITGINTEAFF. The CDR3 DNA follows: TGTGCCAGCTCTATAACAGGGATAAACACTGAAGCTTTCTTT.